Listed below are T cell receptor beta chains from one sample, sequenced in a study of blood T cell repertoires in COVID-19. Profiling relied on immunoSEQ multiplex PCR, and the TCRdb table lists in-frame clones only, not all of them. The sample carries some 26,000 clones, 55% to 85% recorded once. The sample was peripheral blood. The receptors stem from a woman of 80 years or more with acute or convalescent COVID-19. Each CDR3 is given with its conserved first and last residue. D genes are given only for firm matches. Clone size, where shown, is once, few, many, or a class for clones that have expanded.

clone size: once; V gene: TRBV5-4; J gene: TRBJ2-3; D gene: .; CDR3 protein: CASSLWTGVSTDTQYF; CDR3 DNA: TGTGCCAGCAGCTTGTGGACGGGGGTTAGCACAGATACGCAGTATTTT
clone size: .; V gene: TRBV1; J gene: TRBJ2-7; D gene: .; CDR3 protein: CTSSQVSGEQYF; CDR3 DNA: TGCACCAGCAGCCAAGTCTCGGGCGAGCAGTACTTC
clone size: .; V gene: TRBV28; J gene: TRBJ1-5; D gene: .; CDR3 protein: CASRPSGYQPQHF; CDR3 DNA: TGTGCCAGCAGACCTTCAGGTTATCAGCCCCAGCATTTT
clone size: .; V gene: TRBV11-2; J gene: TRBJ2-1; D gene: TRBD2; CDR3 protein: CASSWTSGAGSEQFF; CDR3 DNA: TGTGCCAGCAGCTGGACTAGCGGGGCCGGGAGTGAGCAGTTCTTC
clone size: .; V gene: TRBV5-1; J gene: TRBJ2-5; D gene: TRBD1; CDR3 protein: CASSQDRGGETQYF; CDR3 DNA: TGCGCCAGCAGCCAAGACAGGGGCGGGGAGACCCAGTACTTC
clone size: few; V gene: TRBV5-1; J gene: TRBJ1-5; D gene: .; CDR3 protein: CASKLEGQPQHF; CDR3 DNA: TGCGCCAGTAAGTTGGAGGGTCAGCCCCAGCATTTT
clone size: .; V gene: TRBV5-8; J gene: TRBJ1-2; D gene: .; CDR3 protein: CASSLVAGASGYTF; CDR3 DNA: TGTGCCAGCAGCTTGGTCGCAGGGGCATCTGGCTACACCTTC
clone size: few; V gene: TRBV4-1; J gene: TRBJ1-5; D gene: TRBD1; CDR3 protein: CASSHGQGGQPQHF; CDR3 DNA: TGCGCCAGCAGCCACGGACAGGGCGGTCAGCCCCAGCATTTT
clone size: .; V gene: TRBV4-3; J gene: TRBJ2-7; D gene: TRBD2; CDR3 protein: CASSRSPGRSEQYF; CDR3 DNA: TGCGCCAGCAGCCGCTCACCCGGGAGGTCCGAGCAGTACTTC
clone size: .; V gene: TRBV2; J gene: TRBJ2-1; D gene: .; CDR3 protein: CASSAERREQFF; CDR3 DNA: TGTGCCAGCAGTGCTGAAAGGAGAGAGCAGTTCTTC
clone size: .; V gene: TRBV7-9; J gene: TRBJ2-3; D gene: .; CDR3 protein: CASSPSLGAFSTDTQYF; CDR3 DNA: TGTGCCAGCAGCCCCAGCCTGGGGGCCTTTAGCACAGATACGCAGTATTTT
clone size: .; V gene: TRBV4-2; J gene: TRBJ1-4; D gene: TRBD1; CDR3 protein: CASSLLRGAGQGARTNEKLFF; CDR3 DNA: TGTGCCAGCAGCCTCCTAAGGGGCGCGGGACAGGGGGCGCGAACTAATGAAAAACTGTTTTTT
clone size: .; V gene: TRBV9; J gene: TRBJ2-7; D gene: TRBD1; CDR3 protein: CASSIGTGGEQYF; CDR3 DNA: TGTGCCAGCAGCATCGGGACAGGGGGCGAGCAGTACTTC
clone size: .; V gene: TRBV29-1; J gene: TRBJ2-5; D gene: TRBD2; CDR3 protein: CSVRTSGSQETQYF; CDR3 DNA: TGCAGCGTCCGGACTAGCGGGAGCCAAGAGACCCAGTACTTC
clone size: .; V gene: TRBV10-3; J gene: TRBJ1-5; D gene: .; CDR3 protein: CAISESEEASNNQPQHF; CDR3 DNA: TGTGCCATCAGTGAGTCGGAAGAGGCTTCCAACAATCAGCCCCAGCATTTT
clone size: .; V gene: TRBV2; J gene: TRBJ1-4; D gene: .; CDR3 protein: CASSWEGTNEKLFF; CDR3 DNA: TGTGCCAGCAGTTGGGAGGGAACTAATGAAAAACTGTTTTTT
clone size: .; V gene: TRBV5-6; J gene: TRBJ1-3; D gene: TRBD1; CDR3 protein: CASSQGQGSGNTIYF; CDR3 DNA: TGTGCCAGCAGCCAGGGACAGGGCTCTGGAAACACCATATATTTT
clone size: .; V gene: TRBV7-9; J gene: TRBJ2-7; D gene: TRBD1; CDR3 protein: CASSRTGGDPYEQYF; CDR3 DNA: TGTGCCAGCAGTCGGACAGGGGGCGACCCCTACGAGCAGTACTTC
clone size: .; V gene: TRBV28; J gene: TRBJ1-5; D gene: TRBD1; CDR3 protein: CASRGSEGDRANQPQHF; CDR3 DNA: TGTGCCAGCAGAGGTAGCGAGGGTGACAGGGCCAATCAGCCCCAGCATTTT
clone size: .; V gene: TRBV5-4; J gene: TRBJ1-2; D gene: .; CDR3 protein: CASSLETSGIGGYTF; CDR3 DNA: TGTGCCAGCAGCTTAGAGACCTCGGGAATAGGTGGCTACACCTTC
clone size: .; V gene: TRBV5-1; J gene: TRBJ2-2; D gene: TRBD1; CDR3 protein: CASSFGTADTGELFF; CDR3 DNA: TGCGCCAGCAGCTTTGGGACAGCAGACACCGGGGAGCTGTTTTTT
clone size: .; V gene: TRBV12-2; J gene: TRBJ2-7; D gene: .; CDR3 protein: CASRLVRLAGPYEQYF; CDR3 DNA: TGTGCAAGTCGCTTAGTTCGGCTAGCGGGACCCTACGAGCAGTACTTC
clone size: .; V gene: TRBV6-6; J gene: TRBJ2-4; D gene: TRBD2; CDR3 protein: CASGLAGAGKNIQYF; CDR3 DNA: TGTGCCAGCGGACTAGCGGGAGCGGGGAAAAACATTCAGTACTTC
clone size: .; V gene: TRBV30; J gene: TRBJ2-4; D gene: TRBD1; CDR3 protein: CAWGQGAKNIQYF; CDR3 DNA: TGTGCCTGGGGACAGGGTGCCAAAAACATTCAGTACTTC
clone size: .; V gene: TRBV4-2; J gene: TRBJ1-1; D gene: .; CDR3 protein: CASSQNPGNPNTEAFF; CDR3 DNA: TGTGCCAGCAGCCAGAATCCGGGGAACCCGAACACTGAAGCTTTCTTT
clone size: few; V gene: TRBV11-3; J gene: TRBJ2-3; D gene: TRBD2; CDR3 protein: CASSPGGAGVTDTQYF; CDR3 DNA: TGTGCCAGCAGCCCGGGGGGAGCGGGAGTCACAGATACGCAGTATTTT
clone size: .; V gene: TRBV29-1; J gene: TRBJ2-5; D gene: TRBD1; CDR3 protein: CSARQGVQETQYF; CDR3 DNA: TGCAGCGCAAGACAGGGAGTACAAGAGACCCAGTACTTC
clone size: .; V gene: TRBV28; J gene: TRBJ1-2; D gene: .; CDR3 protein: CASSLLVGAGYTF; CDR3 DNA: TGTGCCAGCAGTTTATTGGTAGGGGCTGGCTACACCTTC
clone size: few; V gene: TRBV5-1; J gene: TRBJ2-3; D gene: TRBD2; CDR3 protein: CASSPTRAGGDTDTQYF; CDR3 DNA: TGCGCCAGCAGCCCGACCAGGGCGGGGGGAGACACAGATACGCAGTATTTT
clone size: few; V gene: TRBV19; J gene: TRBJ2-7; D gene: TRBD1; CDR3 protein: CASSSPGQVLYEQYF; CDR3 DNA: TGTGCCAGTAGTTCCCCGGGACAGGTCCTCTACGAGCAGTACTTC